This is a list of T cell receptor beta chains from one sample in a study of blood T cell repertoires in COVID-19. Some clones are missing from TCRdb's copy, which holds only in-frame ones; the method was immunoSEQ multiplex PCR. The sample has roughly 76,000 clones, 90% seen once. The source material was peripheral blood. These receptors were collected from a man aged 50 or older with acute or convalescent COVID-19. The CDR3 runs from the conserved cysteine through the conserved F or W. The D gene is left open where the match is weak.

D,J,V,CDR3
.,TRBJ2-3,TRBV18,CASAHLTRRTDTQYF
TRBD2,TRBJ2-1,TRBV7-8,CASSPDRTPGLAETSSYNEQFF
.,TRBJ1-5,TRBV6-2/TRBV6-3,CASSKYGGSGNQPQHF
TRBD2,TRBJ2-5,TRBV9,CASSVGSGAQETQYF
TRBD1,TRBJ1-2,TRBV23-1,CASSQRDRETYGYTF
.,TRBJ1-5,TRBV4-3,CASSQEVLTGQPQHF
TRBD2,TRBJ2-3,TRBV28,CASSLQGLAGVPDTQYF
.,TRBJ1-5,TRBV19,CASSTPRSNQPQHF
.,TRBJ2-3,TRBV3-1/TRBV3-2,CASSLSQDTQYF
.,TRBJ1-5,TRBV3-1/TRBV3-2,CASSQGWDNNQPQHF
.,TRBJ1-5,TRBV18,CASSEGDQPQHF
.,TRBJ1-2,TRBV3-1/TRBV3-2,CASSPLSMGSTRYGYTF
TRBD2,TRBJ2-3,TRBV7-9,CASSLARSELAGGTDTQYF
.,TRBJ2-2,TRBV19,CASSMARVAGELFF
TRBD2,TRBJ2-1,TRBV5-1,CASRNGLAYNEQFF
TRBD2,TRBJ2-1,TRBV24-1,CATSDFGTSGDNEQFF
TRBD2,TRBJ2-1,TRBV10-3,CAIRPDLAGRYNEQFF
TRBD1,TRBJ2-3,TRBV5-1,CASSWGDRGSTDTQYF
.,TRBJ1-3,TRBV4-2,CASSQDPRSGNTIYF
TRBD1,TRBJ1-5,TRBV7-9,CASSLGQGGQPQHF
.,TRBJ1-1,TRBV13,CASSSDQGLFAEAFF
TRBD2,TRBJ2-2,TRBV29-1,CSAQSGGGELFF
TRBD2,TRBJ2-1,TRBV10-2,CASSQGPGLGAYNEQFF
TRBD1,TRBJ1-4,TRBV6-2/TRBV6-3,CASSPAVSADRANRGKLFF
TRBD1,TRBJ1-5,TRBV27,CASRPSLQGERGPQHF
TRBD1,TRBJ1-4,TRBV30,CAWSTPRTGNEKLFF
TRBD1,TRBJ1-5,TRBV28,CASSIRDRLVGQPQHF
.,TRBJ1-4,TRBV19,CASSIRSAGNEKLFF
TRBD1,TRBJ1-1,TRBV28,CASSSSGGAMNTEAFF
TRBD1,TRBJ1-2,TRBV4-2,CASSQEGQGAYGYTF
.,TRBJ1-2,TRBV5-6,CASSLGQSFNYGYTF
TRBD1,TRBJ2-5,TRBV4-2,CASSQRLQGSEETQYF
TRBD1,TRBJ2-5,TRBV4-1,CASSQGTGVETQYF
.,TRBJ2-2,TRBV4-2,CASSQQQGGGTGELFF
.,TRBJ2-7,TRBV18,CASSVEGGEQYF
.,TRBJ2-5,TRBV18,CASSPPSLQETQYF
.,TRBJ1-4,TRBV6-1,CASRESPGATNEKLFF
.,TRBJ2-7,TRBV6-6,CASSSDSSYEQYF
TRBD2,TRBJ2-1,TRBV29-1,CSVVAGGTSSEQFF
TRBD1,TRBJ2-7,TRBV28,CASSPTGQGGVYEQYF
TRBD1,TRBJ2-1,TRBV11-2,CASSVTGTGGRYEQFF
.,TRBJ2-7,TRBV4-1,CASSQSTATSSYEQYF
.,TRBJ1-5,TRBV19,CASSIRAGNQPQHF
TRBD1,TRBJ1-2,TRBV7-2,CASSLVLQGAYGYTF
.,TRBJ2-2,TRBV28,CASRFPSGVGGTGELFF
.,TRBJ1-1,TRBV7-9,CASSSSGGLTEAFF
.,TRBJ2-1,TRBV27,CASSLSRAPPTYNEQFF
.,TRBJ2-2,TRBV18,CASSPARTTGELFF
TRBD1,TRBJ1-2,TRBV6-5,CATTRDRVPYGYTF
.,TRBJ2-1,TRBV7-3,CASSSVPSQYNEQFF
.,TRBJ2-1,TRBV6-2/TRBV6-3,CASSTSGGQFF
TRBD2,TRBJ2-7,TRBV7-2,CASTLRGGSSYEQYF